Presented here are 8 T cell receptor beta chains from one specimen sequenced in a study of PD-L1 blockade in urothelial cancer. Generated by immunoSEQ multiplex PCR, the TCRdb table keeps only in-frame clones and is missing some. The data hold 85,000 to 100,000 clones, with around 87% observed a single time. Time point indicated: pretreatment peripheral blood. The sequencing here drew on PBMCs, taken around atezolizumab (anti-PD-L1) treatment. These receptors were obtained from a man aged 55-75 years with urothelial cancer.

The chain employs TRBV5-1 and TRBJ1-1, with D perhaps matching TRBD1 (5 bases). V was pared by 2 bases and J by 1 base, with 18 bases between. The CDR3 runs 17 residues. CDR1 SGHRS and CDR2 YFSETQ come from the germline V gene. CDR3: CASSLQPAGQENTEAFF. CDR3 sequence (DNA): TGCGCCAGCAGCTTACAGCCGGCAGGGCAGGAGAACACTGAAGCTTTCTTT.

The CDR3 region has the DNA TGTGCCAGCAGTTACGGCGGGGGCAACACAGATACGCAGTATTTT. Translation: CASSYGGGNTDTQYF. V usage is TRBV6-5 and J usage is TRBJ2-3; TRBD2 might be the D (7 bases). Germline CDR1 and CDR2: MNHEY and SVGAGI. The CDR3 runs to 15 residues. Between the trimmed V and J ends, which lost 2 bases and 2 bases, there was a span of 11 bases.

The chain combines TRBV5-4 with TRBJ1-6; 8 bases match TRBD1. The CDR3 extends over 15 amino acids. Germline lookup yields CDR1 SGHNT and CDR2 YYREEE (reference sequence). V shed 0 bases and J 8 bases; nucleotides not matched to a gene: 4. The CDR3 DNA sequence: TGTGCCAGCAGCTTGGCCGTGACAGGGGATTCACCCCTCCACTTT. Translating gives CASSLAVTGDSPLHF.

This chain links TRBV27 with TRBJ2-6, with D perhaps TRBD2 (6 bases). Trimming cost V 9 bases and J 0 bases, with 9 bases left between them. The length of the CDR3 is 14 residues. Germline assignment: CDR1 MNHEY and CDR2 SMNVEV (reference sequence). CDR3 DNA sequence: TGTGCCAGTGGGGGGAACTCTGGGGCCAACGTCCTGACTTTC. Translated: CASGGNSGANVLTF.

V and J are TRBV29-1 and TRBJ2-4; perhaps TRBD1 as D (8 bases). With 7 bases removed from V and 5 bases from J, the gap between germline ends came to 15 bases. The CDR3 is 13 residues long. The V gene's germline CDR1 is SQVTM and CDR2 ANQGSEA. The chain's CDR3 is CSAQGAGENIQYF. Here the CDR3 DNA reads TGCAGCGCGCAGGGGGCGGGGGAAAACATTCAGTACTTC.

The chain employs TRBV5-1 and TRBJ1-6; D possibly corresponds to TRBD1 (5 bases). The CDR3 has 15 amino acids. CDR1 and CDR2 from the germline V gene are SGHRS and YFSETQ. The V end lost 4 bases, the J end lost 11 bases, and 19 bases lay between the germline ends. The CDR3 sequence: CASSRLQDRRAPLHF. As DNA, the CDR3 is TGCGCCAGCAGCAGATTACAGGACCGAAGGGCACCCCTCCACTTT.

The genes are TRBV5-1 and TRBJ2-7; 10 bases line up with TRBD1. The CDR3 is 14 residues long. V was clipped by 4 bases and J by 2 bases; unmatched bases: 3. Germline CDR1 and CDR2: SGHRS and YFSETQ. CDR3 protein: CASSLGQGAYEQYF. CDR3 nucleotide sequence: TGCGCCAGCAGCCTCGGACAGGGGGCCTACGAGCAGTACTTC.

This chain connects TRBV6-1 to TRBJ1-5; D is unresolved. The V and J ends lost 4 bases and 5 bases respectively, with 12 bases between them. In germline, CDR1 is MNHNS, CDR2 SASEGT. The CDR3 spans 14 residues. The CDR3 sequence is CASSVTGCHQPQHF. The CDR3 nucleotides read TGTGCCAGCAGTGTGACGGGGTGCCATCAGCCCCAGCATTTT.